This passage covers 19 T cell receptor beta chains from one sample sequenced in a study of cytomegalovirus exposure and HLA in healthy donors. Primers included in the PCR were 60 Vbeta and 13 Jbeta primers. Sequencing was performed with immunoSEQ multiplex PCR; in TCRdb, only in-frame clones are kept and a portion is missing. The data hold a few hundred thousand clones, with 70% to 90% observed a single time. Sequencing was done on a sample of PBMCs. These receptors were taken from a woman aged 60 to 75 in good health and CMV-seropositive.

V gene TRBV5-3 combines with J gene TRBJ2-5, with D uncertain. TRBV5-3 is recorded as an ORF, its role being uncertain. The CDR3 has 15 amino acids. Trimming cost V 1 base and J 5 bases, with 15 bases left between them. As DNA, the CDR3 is TGTGCCAGAAGCTTGTTATCTCAACAGTTTGAGACCCAGTACTTC. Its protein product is CARSLLSQQFETQYF.

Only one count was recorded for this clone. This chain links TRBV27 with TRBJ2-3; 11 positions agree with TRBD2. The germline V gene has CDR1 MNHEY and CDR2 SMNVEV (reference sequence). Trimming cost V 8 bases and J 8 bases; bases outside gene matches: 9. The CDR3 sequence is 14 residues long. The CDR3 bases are TGTGCCAGCGGCTTGTTACTAGCGGGAGTTACGCAGTATTTT. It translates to CASGLLLAGVTQYF.

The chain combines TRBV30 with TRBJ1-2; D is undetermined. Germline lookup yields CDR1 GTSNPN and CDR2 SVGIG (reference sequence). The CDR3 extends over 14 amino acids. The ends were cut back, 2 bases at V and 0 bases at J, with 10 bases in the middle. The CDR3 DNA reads TGTGCCTGGAGTCAGGTGAATACTAACTATGGCTACACCTTC. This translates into CAWSQVNTNYGYTF.

DNA of the CDR3: TGTGCCAGCAGCCCCCAGGGAGGGGGTTATGGCTACACCTTC. Translation gives CASSPQGGGYGYTF. The rearrangement uses TRBV9 and TRBJ1-2; weak D call: TRBD1 (6 bases). V was cut by 4 bases and J by 5 bases, with 15 bases left in between. Germline lookup yields CDR1 SGDLS and CDR2 YYNGEE. CDR3 size: 14 residues.

In DNA form, the CDR3 reads TGTGCCAGCGGGGGCTCTGAAGCTTTCTTT. Its protein product is CASGGSEAFF. The V and J genes are TRBV7-9 and TRBJ1-1; a weak D match, TRBD1 (6 bases). The V gene's germline CDR1 is SEHNR and CDR2 FQNEAQ (reference sequence). The CDR3 runs to 10 residues. Deletions cut 8 bases from V and 6 bases from J, with 7 bases between.

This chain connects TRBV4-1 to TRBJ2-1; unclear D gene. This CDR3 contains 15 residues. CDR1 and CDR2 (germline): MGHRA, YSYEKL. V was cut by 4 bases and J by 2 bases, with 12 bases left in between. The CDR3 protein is CASSPLHQTYNEQFF. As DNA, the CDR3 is TGCGCCAGCAGCCCCCTCCACCAGACCTACAATGAGCAGTTCTTC.

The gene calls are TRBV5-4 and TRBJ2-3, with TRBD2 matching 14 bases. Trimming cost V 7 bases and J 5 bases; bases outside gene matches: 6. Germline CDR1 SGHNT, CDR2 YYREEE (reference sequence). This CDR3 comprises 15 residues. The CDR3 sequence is CASGTSGSFGDTQYF. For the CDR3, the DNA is TGTGCCAGCGGGACTAGCGGGAGTTTTGGAGATACGCAGTATTTT.

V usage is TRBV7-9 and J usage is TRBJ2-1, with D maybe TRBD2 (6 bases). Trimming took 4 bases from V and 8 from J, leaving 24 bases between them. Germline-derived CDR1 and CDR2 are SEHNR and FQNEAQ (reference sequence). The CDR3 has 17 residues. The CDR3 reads CASSSKGLASLLHEQFF. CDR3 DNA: TGTGCCAGCAGCTCAAAAGGGCTAGCGTCTTTACTGCATGAGCAGTTCTTC.

CDR3 residues: CASRETGAVETQYF. The CDR3 DNA reads as TGTGCCAGCAGGGAGACAGGGGCTGTGGAGACCCAGTACTTC. V gene TRBV28 combines with J gene TRBJ2-5; TRBD1 matches 8 bases. Germline loops: CDR1 MDHEN, CDR2 SYDVKM. The CDR3 is made up of 14 amino acids. V gave up 6 bases and J gave up 5 bases; unmatched junction bases: 8.

Written as DNA, the CDR3 is TGTGCCAGCAGGGGACCGCAAGGGGGGGGTGAAAAACTGTTTTTT. The encoded protein is CASRGPQGGGEKLFF. The rearrangement joins TRBV6-1 to TRBJ1-4; maybe TRBD1 (6 bases). In germline, CDR1 is MNHNS, CDR2 SASEGT. The CDR3 covers 15 residues. Trimming took 6 bases from V and 7 from J, leaving 18 bases between them.

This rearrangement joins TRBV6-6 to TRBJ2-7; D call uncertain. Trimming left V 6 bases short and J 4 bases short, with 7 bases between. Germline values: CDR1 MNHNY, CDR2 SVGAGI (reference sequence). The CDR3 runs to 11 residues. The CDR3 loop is CASSQTYEQYF. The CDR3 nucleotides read TGTGCCAGCAGCCAGACTTACGAGCAGTACTTC.

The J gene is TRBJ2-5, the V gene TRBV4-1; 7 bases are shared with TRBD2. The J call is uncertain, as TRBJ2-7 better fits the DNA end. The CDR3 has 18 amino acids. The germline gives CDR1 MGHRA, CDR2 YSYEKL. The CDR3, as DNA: TGCGCCAGCAGCCCGCGGTTGCCGCGGGAGTTCCGTGGGGTCGAGCAGTACTTC. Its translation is CASSPRLPREFRGVEQYF.

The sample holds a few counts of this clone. This CDR3 is CASSFGGEQYF. The CDR3 nucleotides read TGTGCCAGCAGCTTCGGAGGCGAGCAGTACTTC. The chain employs TRBV5-4 and TRBJ2-7, with a tentative D call TRBD2 (5 bases). CDR1 is SGHNT, CDR2 YYREEE, per germline (reference sequence). This CDR3 is 11 amino acids long. With 2 bases removed from V and 6 bases from J, the gap between germline ends came to 6 bases. Based on the CDR3 plus reference TRBV5-4 and TRBJ2-7, the full variable domain is ETGVTQSPTHLIKTRGQQVTLRCSSQSGHNTVSWYQQALGQGPQFIFQYYREEENGRGNFPPRFSGLQFPNYSSELNVNALELDDSALYLCASSFGGEQYFGPGTRLTVT.

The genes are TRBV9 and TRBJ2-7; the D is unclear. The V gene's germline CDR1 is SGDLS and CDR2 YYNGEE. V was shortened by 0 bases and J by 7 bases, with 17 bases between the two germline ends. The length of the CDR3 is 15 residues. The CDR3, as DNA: TGTGCCAGCAGCGTAGTATCCACCACTCTTTTAGAGCAGTACTTC. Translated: CASSVVSTTLLEQYF. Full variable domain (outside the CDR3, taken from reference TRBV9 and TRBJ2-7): DSGVTQTPKHLITATGQRVTLRCSPRSGDLSVYWYQQSLDQGLQFLIQYYNGEERAKGNILERFSAQQFPDLHSELNLSSLELGDSALYFCASSVVSTTLLEQYFGPGTRLTVT.

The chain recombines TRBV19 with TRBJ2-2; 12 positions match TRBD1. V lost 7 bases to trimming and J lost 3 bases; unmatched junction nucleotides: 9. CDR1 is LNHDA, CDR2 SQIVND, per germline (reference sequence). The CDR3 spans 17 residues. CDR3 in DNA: TGTGCCAGTAAGGGACAGGGGGCTAACTTGTACACCGGGGAGCTGTTTTTT. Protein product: CASKGQGANLYTGELFF. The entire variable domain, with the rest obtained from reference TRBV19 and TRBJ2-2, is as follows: DGGITQSPKYLFRKEGQNVTLSCEQNLNHDAMYWYRQDPGQGLRLIYYSQIVNDFQKGDIAEGYSVSREKKESFPLTVTSAQKNPTAFYLCASKGQGANLYTGELFFGEGSRLTVL.

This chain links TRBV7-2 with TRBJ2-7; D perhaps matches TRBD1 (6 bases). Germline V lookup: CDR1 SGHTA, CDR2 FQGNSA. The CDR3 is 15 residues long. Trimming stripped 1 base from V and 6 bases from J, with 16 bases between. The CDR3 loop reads CASSLVVTGRSEQYF. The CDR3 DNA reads TGTGCCAGCAGCTTAGTAGTGACAGGTAGAAGCGAGCAGTACTTC.

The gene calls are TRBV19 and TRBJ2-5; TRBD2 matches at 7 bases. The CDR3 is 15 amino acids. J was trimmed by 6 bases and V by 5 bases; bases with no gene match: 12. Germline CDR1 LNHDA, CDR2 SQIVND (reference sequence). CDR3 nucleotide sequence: TGTGCCAGTAGTCGGGGAGGGTCCGACGGGAAGACCCAGTACTTC. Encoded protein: CASSRGGSDGKTQYF.

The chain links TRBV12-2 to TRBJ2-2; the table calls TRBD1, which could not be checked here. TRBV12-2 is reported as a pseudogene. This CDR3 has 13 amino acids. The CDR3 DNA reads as TGTGCAAGTCGCATACAGGTTACCGGGGAGCTGTTTTTT. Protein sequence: CASRIQVTGELFF.

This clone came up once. CDR3 bases: TGTGCCAGCAGCTTTTTAGATACGGATGAGCAGTTCTTC. It yields the protein CASSFLDTDEQFF. This sequence joins TRBV27 and TRBJ2-1, with D unresolved. V dropped 6 bases and J dropped 8 bases, with 14 bases sitting between them. CDR3 length: 13 residues. Germline lookup yields CDR1 MNHEY and CDR2 SMNVEV (reference sequence).